The clone carrying this T cell receptor (beta chain) was seen a handful of times. Its antigen is as yet unknown. There are 15 residues in the CDR3. The ends lost 5 bases at V and 4 bases at J; junction bases unmatched: 6. Germline V gene data show CDR1 as SGHAT and CDR2 as FQDESV (reference sequence). This sample stems from a study of T cells after yellow fever vaccination. Study outcomes and limitations: Peaking faster, on day 5 versus 15, the secondary response was nonetheless weaker. The booster response re-showed most primary clones: approximately 95% CD4, approximately 90% CD8.

The TCR cDNA carried a universal primer site and UMIs from 5'RACE template switching. From the 5' RACE reads, TCRdb called clonotypes with MiXCR, one entry per CDR3 protein. The sample shows fewer than 650,000 distinct CDR3 sequences, 20% to 25% of them seen only once. The sequenced sample was PBMCs, obtained less than 25 days after the first yellow fever vaccination. The TCR comes from a man between 18 and 35 years old who received the YFV17D yellow fever vaccine. The chain is built from TRBV11-1 and TRBJ2-3; 10 nucleotides agree with TRBD2. The DNA for the CDR3 is TGTGCCAGCAGCAGAACTAGCGGGATGTCAGATACGCAGTATTTT. It codes for CASSRTSGMSDTQYF.